This T cell receptor (beta chain) came from a study of T cells in tumors after PD-1 blockade. About the study: Blood samples averaged about 120,000 templates (range about 21,000-260,000) and some 35,000 unique clonotypes.

The repertoire was sequenced with immunoSEQ multiplex PCR; TCRdb's copy has only in-frame clones and lacks some. This table has 60,000 to 65,000 clones, around 74% appearing once. Trimming left V 4 bases short and J 2 bases short, with 13 bases between. The CDR3 has 15 residues. Germline CDR1 MRHNA, CDR2 SNTAGT. The material sequenced was PBMCs, taken after anti-PD-1 treatment. The sequence derives from a human donor with basal cell carcinoma. J is TRBJ2-3 and V is TRBV6-4; D not resolved. The CDR3 loop is CASSVTTGSTDTQYF. The CDR3 DNA follows: TGTGCCAGCAGTGTTACCACCGGGTCCACAGATACGCAGTATTTT.